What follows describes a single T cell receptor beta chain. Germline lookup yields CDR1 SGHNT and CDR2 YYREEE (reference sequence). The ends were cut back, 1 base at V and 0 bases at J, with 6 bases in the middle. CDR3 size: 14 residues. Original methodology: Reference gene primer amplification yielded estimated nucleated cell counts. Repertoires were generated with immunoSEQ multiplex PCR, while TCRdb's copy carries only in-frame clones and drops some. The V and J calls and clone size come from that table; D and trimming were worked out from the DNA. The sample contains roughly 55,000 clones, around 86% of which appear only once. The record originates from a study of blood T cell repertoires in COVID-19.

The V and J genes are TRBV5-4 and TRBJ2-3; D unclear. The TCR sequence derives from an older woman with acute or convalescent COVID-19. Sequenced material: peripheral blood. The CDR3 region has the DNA TGTGCCAGCAGCTTGACAACCAGCACAGATACGCAGTATTTT. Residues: CASSLTTSTDTQYF.